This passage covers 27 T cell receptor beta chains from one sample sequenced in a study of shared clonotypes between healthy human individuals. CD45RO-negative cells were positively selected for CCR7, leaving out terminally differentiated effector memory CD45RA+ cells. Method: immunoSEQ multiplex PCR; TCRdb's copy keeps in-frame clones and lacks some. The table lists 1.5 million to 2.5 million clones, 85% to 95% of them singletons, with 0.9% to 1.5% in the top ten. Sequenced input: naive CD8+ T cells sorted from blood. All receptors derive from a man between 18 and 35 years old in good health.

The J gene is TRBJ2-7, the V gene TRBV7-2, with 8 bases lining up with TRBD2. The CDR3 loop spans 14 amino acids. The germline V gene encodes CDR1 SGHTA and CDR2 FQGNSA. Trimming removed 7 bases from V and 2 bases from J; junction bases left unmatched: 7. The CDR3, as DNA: TGTGCCAGCACCTGGGGAGCGGGAGCCTACGAGCAGTACTTC. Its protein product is CASTWGAGAYEQYF.

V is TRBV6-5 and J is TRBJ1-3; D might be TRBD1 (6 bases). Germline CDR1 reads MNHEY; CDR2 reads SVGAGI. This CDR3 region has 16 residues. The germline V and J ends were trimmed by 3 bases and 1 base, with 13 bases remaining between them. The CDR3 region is CASSYRGLLSGNTIYF. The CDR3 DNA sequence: TGTGCCAGCAGTTATCGGGGGCTCTTGTCTGGAAACACCATATATTTT.

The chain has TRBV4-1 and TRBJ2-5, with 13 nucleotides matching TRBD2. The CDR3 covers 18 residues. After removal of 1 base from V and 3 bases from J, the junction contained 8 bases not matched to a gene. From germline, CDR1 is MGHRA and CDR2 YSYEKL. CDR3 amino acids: CASSQVGLAGSGEETQYF. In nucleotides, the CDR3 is TGCGCCAGCAGCCAAGTGGGACTAGCGGGATCGGGCGAAGAGACCCAGTACTTC.

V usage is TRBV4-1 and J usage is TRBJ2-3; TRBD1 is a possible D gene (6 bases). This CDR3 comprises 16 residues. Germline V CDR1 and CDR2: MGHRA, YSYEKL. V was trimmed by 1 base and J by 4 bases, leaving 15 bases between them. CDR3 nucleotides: TGCGCCAGCAGCCAAGGGGACATCCCTGCTCCAGATACGCAGTATTTT. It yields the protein CASSQGDIPAPDTQYF.

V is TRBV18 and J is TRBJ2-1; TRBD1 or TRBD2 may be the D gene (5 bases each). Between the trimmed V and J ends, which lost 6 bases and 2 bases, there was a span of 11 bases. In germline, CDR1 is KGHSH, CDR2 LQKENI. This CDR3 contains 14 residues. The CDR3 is CASSPGTTYNEQFF. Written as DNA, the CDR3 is TGTGCCAGCTCGCCCGGGACGACCTACAATGAGCAGTTCTTC.

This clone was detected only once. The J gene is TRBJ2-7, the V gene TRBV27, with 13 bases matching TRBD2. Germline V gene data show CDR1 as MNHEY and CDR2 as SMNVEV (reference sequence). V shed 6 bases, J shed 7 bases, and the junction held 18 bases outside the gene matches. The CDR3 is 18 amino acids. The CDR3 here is CASSPGLAGWEPTGEQYF. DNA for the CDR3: TGTGCCAGCAGCCCGGGACTAGCGGGATGGGAACCTACGGGAGAGCAGTACTTC.

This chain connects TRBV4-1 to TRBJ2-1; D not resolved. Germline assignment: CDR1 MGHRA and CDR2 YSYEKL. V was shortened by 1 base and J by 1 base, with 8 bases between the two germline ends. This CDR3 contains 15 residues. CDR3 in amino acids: CASSQVRESYNEQFF. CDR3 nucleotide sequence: TGCGCCAGCAGCCAAGTTAGGGAATCCTACAATGAGCAGTTCTTC.

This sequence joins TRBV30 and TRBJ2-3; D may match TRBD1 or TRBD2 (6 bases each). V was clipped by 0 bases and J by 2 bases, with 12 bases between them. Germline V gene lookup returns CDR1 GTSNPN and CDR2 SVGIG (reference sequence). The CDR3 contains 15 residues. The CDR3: CAWSVGGGHTDTQYF. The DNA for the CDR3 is TGTGCCTGGAGTGTAGGAGGGGGACACACAGATACGCAGTATTTT.

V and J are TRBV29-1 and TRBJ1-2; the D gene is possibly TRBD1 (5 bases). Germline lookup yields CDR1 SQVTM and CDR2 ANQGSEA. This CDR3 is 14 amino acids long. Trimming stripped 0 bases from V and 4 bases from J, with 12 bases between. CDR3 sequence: CSVEDRGRSYGYTF. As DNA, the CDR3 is TGCAGCGTTGAAGATCGGGGCAGGAGCTATGGCTACACCTTC. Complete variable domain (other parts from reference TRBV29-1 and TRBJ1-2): SAVISQKPSRDICQRGTSLTIQCQVDSQVTMMFWYRQQPGQSLTLIATANQGSEATYESGFVIDKFPISRPNLTFSTLTVSNMSPEDSSIYLCSVEDRGRSYGYTFGSGTRLTVV.

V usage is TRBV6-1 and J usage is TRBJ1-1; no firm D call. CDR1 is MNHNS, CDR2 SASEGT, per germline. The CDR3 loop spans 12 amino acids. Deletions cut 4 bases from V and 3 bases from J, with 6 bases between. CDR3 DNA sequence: TGTGCCAGCAGTGCGTGGGACACTGAAGCTTTCTTT. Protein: CASSAWDTEAFF.

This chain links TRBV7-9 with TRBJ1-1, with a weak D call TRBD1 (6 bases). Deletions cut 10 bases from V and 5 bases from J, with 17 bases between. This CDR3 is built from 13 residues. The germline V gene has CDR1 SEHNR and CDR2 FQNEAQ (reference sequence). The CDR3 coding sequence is TGTGCCACCAACCGGGGGCTCCGAACTGAAGCTTTCTTT. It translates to CATNRGLRTEAFF. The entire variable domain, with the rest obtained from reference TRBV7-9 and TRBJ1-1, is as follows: DTGVSQNPRHKITKRGQNVTFRCDPISEHNRLYWYRQTLGQGPEFLTYFQNEAQLEKSRLLSDRFSAERPKGSFSTLEIQRTEQGDSAMYLCATNRGLRTEAFFGQGTRLTVV.

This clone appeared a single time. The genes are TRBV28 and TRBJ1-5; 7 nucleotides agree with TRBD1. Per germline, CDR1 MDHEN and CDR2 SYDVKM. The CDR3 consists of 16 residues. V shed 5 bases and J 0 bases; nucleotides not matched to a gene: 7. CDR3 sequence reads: CASSRQGVSSNQPQHF. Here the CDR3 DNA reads TGTGCCAGCAGTCGCCAGGGGGTTAGTAGCAATCAGCCCCAGCATTTT.

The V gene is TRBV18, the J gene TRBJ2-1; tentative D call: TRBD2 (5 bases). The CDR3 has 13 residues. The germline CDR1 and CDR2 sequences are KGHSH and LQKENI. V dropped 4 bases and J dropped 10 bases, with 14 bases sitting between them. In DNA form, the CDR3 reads TGTGCCAGCTCACTGGGTCTTTGGGAGGAGCAGTTCTTC. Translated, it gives CASSLGLWEEQFF.

The CDR3 region is CASSQRDWGAREKLFF. The CDR3 nucleotides are TGCGCCAGCAGTCAAAGGGATTGGGGGGCCCGGGAAAAACTGTTTTTT. The chain is built from TRBV23-1 and TRBJ1-4; D may be TRBD1 (6 bases). TRBV23-1 is an ORF, with its function uncertain. V was pared by 2 bases and J by 8 bases, with 18 bases between. The CDR3 totals 16 residues.

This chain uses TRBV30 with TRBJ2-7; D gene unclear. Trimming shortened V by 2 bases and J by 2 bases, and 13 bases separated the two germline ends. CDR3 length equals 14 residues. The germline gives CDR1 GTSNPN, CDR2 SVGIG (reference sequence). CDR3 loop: CAWSRVVPTYEQYF. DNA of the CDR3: TGTGCCTGGAGTCGGGTGGTTCCGACCTACGAGCAGTACTTC.

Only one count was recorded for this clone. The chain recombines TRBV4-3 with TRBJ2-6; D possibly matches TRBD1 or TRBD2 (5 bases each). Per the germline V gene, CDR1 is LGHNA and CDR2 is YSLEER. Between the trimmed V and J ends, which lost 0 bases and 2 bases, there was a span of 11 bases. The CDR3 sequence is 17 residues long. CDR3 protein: CASSQDALGAGANVLTF. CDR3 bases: TGCGCCAGCAGCCAAGATGCACTGGGGGCTGGGGCCAACGTCCTGACTTTC.

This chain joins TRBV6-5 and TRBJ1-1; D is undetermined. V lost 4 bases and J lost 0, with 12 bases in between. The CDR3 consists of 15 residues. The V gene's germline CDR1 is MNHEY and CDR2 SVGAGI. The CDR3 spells CASSWIRDLNTEAFF. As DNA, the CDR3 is TGTGCCAGCAGTTGGATTCGGGATTTGAACACTGAAGCTTTCTTT.

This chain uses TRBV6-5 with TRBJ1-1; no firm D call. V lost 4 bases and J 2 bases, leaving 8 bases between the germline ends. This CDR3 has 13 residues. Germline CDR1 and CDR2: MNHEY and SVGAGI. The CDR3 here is CASSSWINTEAFF. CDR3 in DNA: TGTGCCAGCAGTTCCTGGATAAACACTGAAGCTTTCTTT.

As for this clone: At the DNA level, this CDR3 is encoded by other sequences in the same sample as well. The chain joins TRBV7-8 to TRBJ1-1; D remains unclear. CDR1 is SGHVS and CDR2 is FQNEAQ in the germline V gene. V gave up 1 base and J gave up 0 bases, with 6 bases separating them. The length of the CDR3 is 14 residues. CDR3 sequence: CASSLGTLNTEAFF. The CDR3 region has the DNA TGTGCCAGCAGCTTAGGGACTTTGAACACTGAAGCTTTCTTT.

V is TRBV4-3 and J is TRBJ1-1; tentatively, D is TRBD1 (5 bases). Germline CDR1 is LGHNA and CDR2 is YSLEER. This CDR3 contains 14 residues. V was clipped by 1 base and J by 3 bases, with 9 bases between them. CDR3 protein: CASSQATGHTEAFF. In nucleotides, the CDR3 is TGCGCCAGCAGCCAAGCGACGGGACACACTGAAGCTTTCTTT.

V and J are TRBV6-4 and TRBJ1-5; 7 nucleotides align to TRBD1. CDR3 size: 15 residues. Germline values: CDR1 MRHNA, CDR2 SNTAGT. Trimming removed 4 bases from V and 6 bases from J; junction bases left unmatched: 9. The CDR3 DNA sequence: TGTGCCAGCAGTGTTACAGGGGCGAGTGGTCAGCCCCAGCATTTT. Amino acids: CASSVTGASGQPQHF.

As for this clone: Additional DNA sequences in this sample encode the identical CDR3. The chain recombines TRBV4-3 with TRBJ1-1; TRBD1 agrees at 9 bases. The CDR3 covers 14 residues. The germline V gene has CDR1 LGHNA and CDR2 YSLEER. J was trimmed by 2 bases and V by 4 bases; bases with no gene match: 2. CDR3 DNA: TGCGCCAGCAGCCCGGGACAGGGAAACACTGAAGCTTTCTTT. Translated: CASSPGQGNTEAFF.

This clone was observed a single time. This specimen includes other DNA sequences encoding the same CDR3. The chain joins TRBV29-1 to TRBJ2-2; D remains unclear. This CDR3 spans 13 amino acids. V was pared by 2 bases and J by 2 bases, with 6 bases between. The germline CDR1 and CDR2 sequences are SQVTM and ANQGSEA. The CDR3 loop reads CSVELANTGELFF. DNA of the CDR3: TGCAGCGTTGAACTCGCTAACACCGGGGAGCTGTTTTTT.

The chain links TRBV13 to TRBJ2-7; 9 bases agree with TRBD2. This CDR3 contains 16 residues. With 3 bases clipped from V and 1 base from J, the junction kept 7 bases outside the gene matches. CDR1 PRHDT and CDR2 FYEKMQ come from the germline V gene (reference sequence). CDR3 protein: CASSFSGSGGSYEQYF. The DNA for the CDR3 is TGTGCCAGCAGCTTTTCAGGAAGCGGGGGGTCCTACGAGCAGTACTTC. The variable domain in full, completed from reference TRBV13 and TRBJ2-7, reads AAGVIQSPRHLIKEKRETATLKCYPIPRHDTVYWYQQGPGQDPQFLISFYEKMQSDKGSIPDRFSAQQFSDYHSELNMSSLELGDSALYFCASSFSGSGGSYEQYFGPGTRLTVT.

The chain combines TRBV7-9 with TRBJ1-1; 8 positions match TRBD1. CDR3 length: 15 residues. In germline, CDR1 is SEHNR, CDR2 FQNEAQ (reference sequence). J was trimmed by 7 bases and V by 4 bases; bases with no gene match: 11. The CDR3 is CASSSGAGGVGEAFF. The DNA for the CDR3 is TGTGCCAGCAGCTCGGGGGCAGGGGGCGTAGGTGAAGCTTTCTTT.

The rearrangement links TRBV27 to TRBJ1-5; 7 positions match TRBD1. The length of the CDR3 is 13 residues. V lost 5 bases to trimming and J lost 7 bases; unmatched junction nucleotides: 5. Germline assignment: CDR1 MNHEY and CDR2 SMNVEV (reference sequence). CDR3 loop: CASSPYRGQPQHF. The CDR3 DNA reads TGTGCCAGCAGTCCGTACAGGGGACAGCCCCAGCATTTT.

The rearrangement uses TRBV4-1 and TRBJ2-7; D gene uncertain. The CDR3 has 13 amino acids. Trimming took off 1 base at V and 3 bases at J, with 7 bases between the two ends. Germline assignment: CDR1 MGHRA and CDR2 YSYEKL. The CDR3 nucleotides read TGCGCCAGCAGCCAAGTTACGTACTACGAGCAGTACTTC. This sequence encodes CASSQVTYYEQYF.